One sample yielded the 27 T cell receptor beta chains listed below, sequenced in a study of graft-versus-host responses after intestinal transplantation. Clones were sequenced by immunoSEQ multiplex PCR, and TCRdb holds only the in-frame ones, with some missing. Of approximately 70,000 clones in the sample, approximately 80% were seen once. The antigens of these receptors remain unknown. The material was unstimulated CD4+ T cells sorted from spleen or lymph node cells, obtained before transplant. These receptors originate from a human donor who was the organ donor for an intestinal transplant.

The chain joins TRBV9 to TRBJ2-5; 7 bases are shared with TRBD2. Germline CDR1 SGDLS, CDR2 YYNGEE. J lost 5 bases, V lost 6 bases, and 10 bases had no gene match. CDR3 length: 14 amino acids. CDR3 loop: CASTPGLLIETQYF. CDR3 bases: TGTGCCAGCACTCCGGGACTACTCATTGAGACCCAGTACTTC.

CDR3: CASSLEGGNQPQHF. The CDR3 nucleotides are TGCGCCAGCAGCTTGGAAGGGGGCAATCAGCCCCAGCATTTT. The gene calls are TRBV5-1 and TRBJ1-5, with D possibly being TRBD1 (5 bases). Germline CDR1 and CDR2: SGHRS and YFSETQ. V lost 0 bases and J lost 2, with 6 bases in between. This CDR3 contains 14 residues.

The chain employs TRBV29-1 and TRBJ2-5, with 8 bases aligning to TRBD1. Germline V lookup: CDR1 SQVTM, CDR2 ANQGSEA. This CDR3 has 14 residues. Trimming took 4 bases from V and 5 from J; bases not matched to a gene: 9. The CDR3 protein is CSVVGTGLMETQYF. DNA for the CDR3: TGCAGCGTTGTGGGGACAGGCCTTATGGAGACCCAGTACTTC. Variable domain in full (rest from reference TRBV29-1 and TRBJ2-5): SAVISQKPSRDICQRGTSLTIQCQVDSQVTMMFWYRQQPGQSLTLIATANQGSEATYESGFVIDKFPISRPNLTFSTLTVSNMSPEDSSIYLCSVVGTGLMETQYFGPGTRLLVL.

The chain is built from TRBV6-5 and TRBJ1-2; D unresolved. The CDR3 length is 13 residues. V lost 6 bases and J lost 3, with 11 bases in between. The germline V gene encodes CDR1 MNHEY and CDR2 SVGAGI. CDR3 nucleotide sequence: TGTGCCAGCAGCTTAAGGACTGACTATGGCTACACCTTC. This translates into CASSLRTDYGYTF.

This clone was detected only once. CDR3 DNA sequence: TGTGCCAGCAGTGACTCGGGGGCTCCCCACTATGGCTACACCTTC. It yields the protein CASSDSGAPHYGYTF. The chain recombines TRBV6-4 with TRBJ1-2, with D maybe TRBD1 (6 bases). CDR3 size: 15 residues. In germline, CDR1 is MRHNA, CDR2 SNTAGT. Trimming left V 0 bases short and J 3 bases short, with 11 bases between.

This chain uses TRBV7-2 with TRBJ1-4; D is unresolved. CDR3 length equals 14 residues. Germline values: CDR1 SGHTA, CDR2 FQGNSA. The V and J ends lost 3 bases and 7 bases respectively, with 12 bases between them. The CDR3 nucleotides are TGTGCCAGCAGCTTCCCGGAACGGGGTGAAAAACTGTTTTTT. The encoded protein is CASSFPERGEKLFF.

This clone showed up just once. The chain employs TRBV7-2 and TRBJ2-1; weak D call: TRBD1 (5 bases). CDR3 length equals 13 residues. Germline CDR1 and CDR2: SGHTA and FQGNSA. Trimming removed 2 bases from V and 5 bases from J, with 7 bases in between. Here the CDR3 reads CASSLSRDNEQFF. The CDR3 coding sequence is TGTGCCAGCAGCTTAAGCAGGGACAATGAGCAGTTCTTC.

This clone was seen once. The chain is built from TRBV28 and TRBJ1-5, with unresolved D. The CDR3 is 14 amino acids. CDR1 MDHEN and CDR2 SYDVKM come from the germline V gene. Trimming took 4 bases from V and 5 from J, leaving 12 bases between them. The CDR3 here is CASSSPGVYQPQHF. CDR3 coding DNA: TGTGCCAGCAGTTCTCCCGGGGTCTATCAGCCCCAGCATTTT.

The chain uses TRBV6-1 and TRBJ2-1; the match to TRBD1 covers 9 bases. Germline CDR1 MNHNS, CDR2 SASEGT. Unmatched junction bases numbered 6, after V lost 6 bases and J lost 3 bases. This CDR3 has 15 amino acids. This chain's CDR3 is CASRGDRENYNEQFF. The CDR3 DNA is TGTGCCAGCAGGGGGGACAGGGAAAACTACAATGAGCAGTTCTTC.

The genes are TRBV11-3 and TRBJ2-3; D ambiguous. Trimming took 2 bases from V and 3 from J, leaving 3 bases between them. Germline V lookup: CDR1 SGHNT, CDR2 YENEEA. The CDR3 sequence is 12 residues long. The CDR3 here is CASSLQTDTQYF. The DNA of the CDR3 is TGTGCCAGCAGCTTACAGACAGATACGCAGTATTTT.

This chain links TRBV5-4 with TRBJ2-7; 10 nucleotides align to TRBD1. CDR3 length: 14 amino acids. The germline CDR1 and CDR2 sequences are SGHNT and YYREEE (reference sequence). The V segment lost 2 bases and the J segment 7 bases; nucleotides outside the gene matches: 6. Written as DNA, the CDR3 is TGTGCCAGCAGCTTTGGGACAGGGGATTGGGAGCAGTACGTC. The encoded protein is CASSFGTGDWEQYV.

The rearrangement uses TRBV11-2 and TRBJ2-2, with 9 bases identical to TRBD2. The junction had 6 bases not matched to a gene; V was cut back by 1 base and J by 6 bases. The CDR3 is 16 amino acids. CDR1 is SGHAT, CDR2 FQNNGV, per germline. The CDR3, as DNA: TGTGCCAGCAGCTTAGCAGAGGCGGGGGGGTCCGGGGAGCTGTTTTTT. Translating it yields CASSLAEAGGSGELFF.

The count of this clone is one. J is TRBJ2-3 and V is TRBV7-9; possibly TRBD1 for D (7 bases). The germline gives CDR1 SEHNR, CDR2 FQNEAQ (reference sequence). This CDR3 has 12 residues. CDR3 sequence (DNA): TGTGTGGGGGGACAGAAAACAGATACGCAGTATTTT. As protein: CVGGQKTDTQYF.

A remark on this clone: This sample includes further DNA sequences coding for the same CDR3. This chain uses TRBV5-6 with TRBJ1-6; 9 positions agree with TRBD1. CDR1 and CDR2 (germline): SGHDT, YYEEEE. The V and J ends lost 4 bases and 7 bases, in that order; junction bases with no gene match: 3. This CDR3 contains 14 residues. CDR3 amino acids: CASSAGTGNSPLHF. The CDR3 DNA follows: TGTGCCAGCAGCGCCGGGACAGGGAATTCACCCCTCCACTTT. The full variable domain, its missing parts supplied by reference TRBV5-6 and TRBJ1-6, is DAGVTQSPTHLIKTRGQQVTLRCSPKSGHDTVSWYQQALGQGPQFIFQYYEEEERQRGNFPDRFSGHQFPNYSSELNVNALLLGDSALYLCASSAGTGNSPLHFGNGTRLTVT.

The rearrangement links TRBV5-1 to TRBJ2-1; 9 bases align to TRBD2. V shed 7 bases, J shed 4 bases, and the junction held 6 bases outside the gene matches. The CDR3 has 14 amino acids. Germline V gene lookup returns CDR1 SGHRS and CDR2 YFSETQ. DNA for the CDR3: TGCGCCAGCTCGCGGCTAGCGGGGTACAATGAGCAGTTCTTC. Translation: CASSRLAGYNEQFF. Based on the CDR3 plus reference TRBV5-1 and TRBJ2-1, the full variable domain is KAGVTQTPRYLIKTRGQQVTLSCSPISGHRSVSWYQQTPGQGLQFLFEYFSETQRNKGNFPGRFSGRQFSNSRSEMNVSTLELGDSALYLCASSRLAGYNEQFFGPGTRLTVL.

This rearrangement joins TRBV29-1 to TRBJ2-2; 7 bases fit TRBD2. With 0 bases clipped from V and 4 bases from J, the junction kept 14 bases outside the gene matches. CDR3 length: 18 amino acids. From germline, CDR1 is SQVTM and CDR2 ANQGSEA. This CDR3 reads CSVEDREPSSGGTGELFF. DNA for the CDR3: TGCAGCGTTGAAGATCGGGAGCCCTCGTCGGGGGGCACCGGGGAGCTGTTTTTT.

This rearrangement joins TRBV27 to TRBJ1-2; 9 bases align to TRBD1. The CDR3 length is 15 residues. Germline CDR1 is MNHEY and CDR2 is SMNVEV (reference sequence). V gave up 2 bases and J gave up 4 bases; unmatched junction bases: 5. The CDR3 here is CASSLKGQGSYGYTF. DNA for the CDR3: TGTGCCAGCAGTTTAAAGGGACAGGGAAGCTATGGCTACACCTTC.

This sequence joins TRBV28 and TRBJ2-2; D possibly corresponds to TRBD1 (7 bases). The V gene's germline CDR1 is MDHEN and CDR2 SYDVKM. The CDR3 loop spans 15 amino acids. Trimming shortened V by 8 bases and J by 1 base, and 14 bases separated the two germline ends. In nucleotides, the CDR3 is TGTGCCAGCGGGGGGACAGCGCTGAACACCGGGGAGCTGTTTTTT. The encoded protein is CASGGTALNTGELFF.

This clone came up a few times. CDR3 residues: CASSSRDRSNSPLHF. The DNA for the CDR3 is TGTGCCAGCAGTTCCCGGGACAGGTCCAATTCACCCCTCCACTTT. The rearrangement links TRBV28 to TRBJ1-6; 8 nucleotides agree with TRBD1. The junction had 6 bases not matched to a gene; V was cut back by 4 bases and J by 7 bases. Germline V lookup: CDR1 MDHEN, CDR2 SYDVKM. CDR3 length: 15 residues.

The chain employs TRBV29-1 and TRBJ2-5; 14 bases fit TRBD2. The CDR3 spans 15 residues. The junction had 5 bases not matched to a gene; V was cut back by 7 bases and J by 1 base. Germline lookup yields CDR1 SQVTM and CDR2 ANQGSEA. CDR3 residues: CSAEGLAGVQETQYF. The CDR3, as DNA: TGCAGCGCCGAGGGACTAGCGGGGGTCCAAGAGACCCAGTACTTC.

This clone was counted a few times. The chain carries TRBV7-2 and TRBJ1-4; 7 bases align to TRBD1. There are 15 residues in the CDR3. The V gene end was trimmed by 5 bases and the J gene end by 5 bases; junction bases not matched to a gene: 8. Germline CDR1 reads SGHTA; CDR2 reads FQGNSA. This CDR3 reads CASSRQGRVNEKLFF. In DNA form, the CDR3 reads TGTGCCAGCAGCCGACAGGGTAGGGTCAATGAAAAACTGTTTTTT.

The chain has TRBV7-2 and TRBJ1-4; D gene unclear. The CDR3 is 15 amino acids. V was cut by 5 bases and J by 0 bases, with 10 bases left in between. The germline CDR1 and CDR2 sequences are SGHTA and FQGNSA. CDR3 sequence: CASSRDATTNEKLFF. The CDR3 nucleotides are TGTGCCAGCAGCCGGGATGCGACAACTAATGAAAAACTGTTTTTT.

The V and J genes are TRBV11-2 and TRBJ1-2; D uncertain. The CDR3 has 14 residues. V was trimmed by 5 bases and J by 4 bases, leaving 14 bases between them. Germline V CDR1 and CDR2: SGHAT, FQNNGV. The DNA for the CDR3 is TGTGCCAGCAGCCCCCGAGGGTTGCGCTATGGCTACACCTTC. Translation: CASSPRGLRYGYTF.

The J gene is TRBJ2-1, the V gene TRBV28; D ambiguous. This CDR3 is built from 13 residues. The V end was cut by 4 bases, the J end by 1 base, with 5 bases between. Germline V CDR1 and CDR2: MDHEN, SYDVKM. The CDR3 reads CASSSQSYNEQFF. The CDR3 DNA follows: TGTGCCAGCAGTTCCCAGTCCTACAATGAGCAGTTCTTC.

V usage is TRBV7-8 and J usage is TRBJ1-5; maybe TRBD1 (5 bases). The germline V and J ends were trimmed by 5 bases and 5 bases, with 10 bases remaining between them. There are 13 residues in the CDR3. Germline CDR1 reads SGHVS; CDR2 reads FQNEAQ. The CDR3 spells CASSPAGDQPQHF. The CDR3 nucleotides read TGTGCCAGCAGCCCCGCGGGGGATCAGCCCCAGCATTTT.

The CDR3 DNA sequence: TGTGCCAGCAGTCCCACCCTACAGGGCTCTGAAGCTTTCTTT. As protein: CASSPTLQGSEAFF. The chain employs TRBV28 and TRBJ1-1; D is perhaps TRBD1 (6 bases). This CDR3 contains 14 residues. From germline, CDR1 is MDHEN and CDR2 SYDVKM. V was cut by 5 bases and J by 6 bases, with 16 bases left in between.

The genes are TRBV2 and TRBJ2-5; 7 bases fit TRBD1. The CDR3 covers 13 residues. The ends lost 7 bases at V and 3 bases at J; junction bases unmatched: 5. CDR1 is SNHLY, CDR2 FYNNEI, per germline. As DNA, the CDR3 is TGTGCCAGCAAATTTGACAGGGAAGAGACCCAGTACTTC. Its protein product is CASKFDREETQYF.